A single T cell receptor beta chain is shown here with its context. Original processing methods: Estimation of nucleated cell counts relied on the amplification of reference gene primers. The data were produced by immunoSEQ multiplex PCR, yet TCRdb's version contains in-frame clones alone and is incomplete. The D gene and trimming were derived from the DNA, and the V and J assignments and clone size from that table. The data show over 100,000 clones, 87% seen once. The CDR3 covers 15 residues. Per germline, CDR1 MGHRA and CDR2 YSYEKL. The trim removed 4 bases at V and 4 bases at J, leaving 9 bases unmatched. The data derive from a study of blood T cell repertoires in COVID-19. Study summary: There were acute and convalescent COVID-19 samples, and they came from the United States, Italy and Spain. PBMCs, B-cell-depleted T cells, or T cells provided the cDNA or gDNA that made up the material.

The V gene is TRBV4-1, the J gene TRBJ1-2; 7 nucleotides agree with TRBD1. The source is a man aged 50 to 59 with active COVID-19. The specimen sequenced was peripheral blood. The CDR3 spells CASSPGGGQLYGYTF. The CDR3 DNA sequence: TGCGCCAGCAGCCCCGGGGGGGGACAGCTCTATGGCTACACCTTC.